The present T cell receptor beta chain was sequenced within a study of shared clonotypes between healthy human individuals. Study results and limitations: Clonotype sharing across a handful of donors was observed for about 5.2% of naive CD4 clonotypes.

Trimming cost V 0 bases and J 0 bases, with 7 bases left between them. Germline V gene lookup returns CDR1 SGHRS and CDR2 YFSETQ. The CDR3 loop spans 15 amino acids. As to this clone: Its antigen remains unidentified.

Here immunoSEQ multiplex PCR was the method, and the copy in TCRdb shows in-frame clones only, minus some. In the table there are roughly 1,500,000 clones, just under 99% of which are singletons. The chain joins TRBV5-1 to TRBJ2-1; D unclear. The sequence was obtained from a man younger than 45 in good health. Sequencing was performed on naive CD4+ T cells sorted from blood. Noted subset: CD45RA+ positively selected. The CDR3 reads CASSLVRSSYNEQFF. The CDR3 DNA reads as TGCGCCAGCAGCTTGGTTCGGAGCTCCTACAATGAGCAGTTCTTC.